Below, 26 T cell receptor beta chains from the same sample are listed, as sequenced in a study of spatial heterogeneity in lung cancer. Indicated time point: sample taken at primary tumor resection. Unsorted samples of tumor, nontumor lung or frozen PBMC had their whole RNA sequenced. One entry per CDR3 protein results from TCRdb running MiXCR on the 5' RACE reads. The sample has around 75,000 distinct CDR3 sequences, about an eighth seen once. The specimen was PBMCs, collected at surgery. The receptors derive from a male donor with early-stage non-small cell lung cancer.

The J gene is TRBJ1-2, the V gene TRBV3-1; TRBD1 matches at 7 bases. This CDR3 is 16 amino acids long. J gave up 4 bases and V 0 bases, and 8 bases lay outside the gene matches. CDR1 is LGHDT and CDR2 is YNNKEL in the germline V gene (reference sequence). The CDR3 DNA is TGTGCCAGCAGCCAAGATGAGGCACAGGGGACCTATGGCTACACCTTC. It specifies CASSQDEAQGTYGYTF.

The V call is TRBV20-1, the J call TRBJ2-5; 8 bases line up with TRBD2. CDR3 size: 13 residues. Trimming cost V 0 bases and J 4 bases; bases outside gene matches: 1. Germline CDR1 and CDR2: DFQATT and SNEGSKA (reference sequence). In nucleotides, the CDR3 is TGCAGTGCTAGAGATAGCGGGATAGAGACCCAGTACTTC. Translating it yields CSARDSGIETQYF.

Only a few counts were recorded for this clonotype. V is TRBV29-1 and J is TRBJ1-2; D is perhaps TRBD1 (6 bases). CDR3 length: 14 amino acids. The germline gives CDR1 SQVTM, CDR2 ANQGSEA. V dropped 7 bases and J dropped 1 base, with 16 bases sitting between them. CDR3 sequence: CSAERRDINYGYTF. The CDR3 DNA reads as TGCAGCGCGGAGCGACGGGACATTAACTATGGCTACACCTTC.

This clonotype was seen only a few times. The chain recombines TRBV6-1 with TRBJ1-5, with TRBD1 identical over 9 bases. This CDR3 has 15 amino acids. Germline V CDR1 and CDR2: MNHNS, SASEGT. V dropped 8 bases and J dropped 4; count of bases not matched to a gene: 9. CDR3 nucleotide sequence: TGTGCCAGCGGACTAACCGGGACAGGGAATCAGCCCCAGCATTTT. Its protein is CASGLTGTGNQPQHF.

This clonotype was seen ten or more times. CDR3 residues: CASSWLRTGEDEKLFF. CDR3 in DNA: TGTGCCAGCAGTTGGCTCCGGACAGGGGAAGATGAAAAACTGTTTTTT. The chain carries TRBV12-3 or TRBV12-4 and TRBJ1-4, with TRBD1 matching 9 bases. CDR3 length: 16 residues. Trimming removed 4 bases from V and 6 bases from J; junction bases left unmatched: 9.

This clonotype was counted at least ten times. The rearrangement links TRBV4-2 to TRBJ1-1; 11 bases align to TRBD1. Germline V gene data show CDR1 as LGHNA and CDR2 as YNFKEQ. After removal of 4 bases from V and 5 bases from J, the junction contained 3 bases not matched to a gene. CDR3 length: 14 amino acids. Here the CDR3 reads CASSLGTGGTEAFF. CDR3 sequence (DNA): TGTGCCAGCAGCCTAGGGACAGGGGGAACTGAAGCTTTCTTT.

The chain couples TRBV7-2 to TRBJ1-3; 9 bases map to TRBD1. Losses at the gene ends were 0 bases for V and 2 bases for J; bases not matched to a gene: 5. The CDR3 runs 17 residues. The V gene's germline CDR1 is SGHTA and CDR2 FQGNSA. For the CDR3, the DNA is TGTGCCAGCAGCTTAGCCACAGGGGGCTTTGCTGGAAACACCATATATTTT. Translating it yields CASSLATGGFAGNTIYF.

The genes are TRBV6-5 and TRBJ1-2, with TRBD1 identical over 7 bases. The CDR3 sequence is 16 residues long. The J segment lost 2 bases and the V segment lost 2 bases, leaving 8 bases of the junction unmatched. The germline V gene has CDR1 MNHEY and CDR2 SVGAGI. CDR3 sequence (DNA): TGTGCCAGCAGTTACGCGACAGGGAAAGGGAACTATGGCTACACCTTC. It yields the protein CASSYATGKGNYGYTF.

This clonotype was seen only a few times. This chain joins TRBV10-1 and TRBJ2-1; 9 bases align to TRBD2. The germline V gene has CDR1 WNHNN and CDR2 SYGVQD (reference sequence). The V segment lost 2 bases and the J segment 1 base; nucleotides outside the gene matches: 0. The length of the CDR3 is 15 residues. CDR3 residues: CASSEAGGSYNEQFF. The DNA of the CDR3 is TGCGCCAGCAGTGAGGCGGGAGGGTCCTACAATGAGCAGTTCTTC.

The CDR3 protein is CASRLGLANYGYTF. For the CDR3, the DNA is TGCGCCAGCAGGCTAGGGCTTGCTAACTATGGCTACACCTTC. The chain combines TRBV5-1 with TRBJ1-2; D is unclear. CDR3 length equals 14 residues. Germline V gene sequence: CDR1 SGHRS, CDR2 YFSETQ. Deletions cut 5 bases from V and 0 bases from J, with 11 bases between. Full variable domain (outside the CDR3, taken from reference TRBV5-1 and TRBJ1-2): KAGVTQTPRYLIKTRGQQVTLSCSPISGHRSVSWYQQTPGQGLQFLFEYFSETQRNKGNFPGRFSGRQFSNSRSEMNVSTLELGDSALYLCASRLGLANYGYTFGSGTRLTVV.

Many counts were recorded for this clonotype. The rearrangement joins TRBV12-3 or TRBV12-4 to TRBJ2-7, with D unclear. The CDR3 runs 13 residues. V lost 3 bases and J 7 bases, leaving 13 bases between the germline ends. The CDR3 region has the DNA TGTGCCAGCAGTTTTCTAGGTTTAGGGGAGCAGTACTTC. Its protein is CASSFLGLGEQYF.

The CDR3 is CASTPFRSSYEQYF. In nucleotides, the CDR3 is TGTGCCAGCACCCCCTTTCGGAGCTCCTACGAGCAGTACTTC. This chain uses TRBV5-6 with TRBJ2-7; D call uncertain. Trimming left V 6 bases short and J 0 bases short, with 13 bases between. The CDR3 runs to 14 residues. Germline values: CDR1 SGHDT, CDR2 YYEEEE.

This clonotype has a count of ten or more. The rearrangement uses TRBV29-1 and TRBJ2-7; 15 nucleotides match TRBD2. Germline assignment: CDR1 SQVTM and CDR2 ANQGSEA. The CDR3 extends over 12 amino acids. Trimming removed 7 bases from V and 6 bases from J; junction bases left unmatched: 1. Written as DNA, the CDR3 is TGCAGCGGGGGACTAGCGGGAGGCGAGCAGTACTTC. Protein product: CSGGLAGGEQYF.

This clonotype was counted at least ten times. The rearrangement links TRBV5-1 to TRBJ2-1; D might be TRBD1 or TRBD2, each matching 5 bases. Trimming pared 1 base from V and 4 bases from J, leaving 15 bases between. The CDR3 is made up of 16 amino acids. Germline assignment: CDR1 SGHRS and CDR2 YFSETQ. The CDR3 spells CASSLFGTDNYNEQFF. For the CDR3, the DNA is TGCGCCAGCAGCTTGTTCGGGACCGATAATTACAATGAGCAGTTCTTC.

Notes on this clonotype: The germline gene is not matched at one end of the junction; a read error may be the cause. V usage is TRBV5-6 and J usage is TRBJ1-1, with 7 bases that match TRBD1. The CDR3 runs to 16 residues. Germline loops: CDR1 SGHDT, CDR2 YYEEEE. Here the CDR3 reads CVSSNPYRGLNTEAFF. The CDR3 region has the DNA TGTGTCAGCAGCAACCCGTACAGGGGATTGAACACTGAAGCTTTCTTT.

This clonotype was observed at least ten times. The chain carries TRBV11-2 and TRBJ1-1; the D is unclear. The CDR3 length is 13 residues. The germline V gene encodes CDR1 SGHAT and CDR2 FQNNGV. The germline V and J ends were trimmed by 3 bases and 3 bases, with 8 bases remaining between them. The CDR3 coding sequence is TGTGCCAGCAGCTTGCAAGGAGACACTGAAGCTTTCTTT. Translating it yields CASSLQGDTEAFF.

This clonotype appeared many times. This sequence joins TRBV29-1 and TRBJ1-1; 9 bases match TRBD1. CDR3 size: 14 residues. Germline V CDR1 and CDR2: SQVTM, ANQGSEA. V lost 4 bases and J lost 3; bases outside the gene matches: 6. Here the CDR3 reads CSVAYRGPDTEAFF. CDR3 DNA: TGCAGCGTTGCCTACAGGGGGCCGGACACTGAAGCTTTCTTT.

V is TRBV2 and J is TRBJ2-7; weak D call: TRBD2 (6 bases). CDR3 length equals 15 residues. Germline values: CDR1 SNHLY, CDR2 FYNNEI. Trimming took off 3 bases at V and 2 bases at J, with 14 bases between the two ends. CDR3: CASSDPGVSPYEQYF. Here the CDR3 DNA reads TGTGCCAGCAGTGACCCGGGAGTCTCTCCCTACGAGCAGTACTTC.

The chain combines TRBV6-2 or TRBV6-3 with TRBJ2-1; possible D gene TRBD1, 6 bases. Trimming removed 4 bases from V and 9 bases from J, with 19 bases in between. CDR1 is MNHEY, CDR2 SVGEGT, per germline. This CDR3 is built from 15 residues. This CDR3 is CASSFTQTLGGEQFF. For the CDR3, the DNA is TGTGCCAGCAGTTTCACCCAGACCCTAGGGGGTGAGCAGTTCTTC.

The chain is built from TRBV3-1 and TRBJ2-3; TRBD1 or TRBD2 may be the D gene (5 bases each). Germline assignment: CDR1 LGHDT and CDR2 YNNKEL (reference sequence). V was shortened by 3 bases and J by 9 bases, with 10 bases between the two germline ends. The CDR3 runs to 12 residues. The CDR3 reads CASSHGTGTQYF. DNA for the CDR3: TGTGCCAGCAGCCACGGGACGGGGACGCAGTATTTT.

This clonotype was recorded many times. This rearrangement joins TRBV4-3 to TRBJ1-1, with D unresolved. This CDR3 has 13 residues. The germline CDR1 and CDR2 sequences are LGHNA and YSLEER. V gave up 0 bases and J gave up 8 bases, with 10 bases separating them. Here the CDR3 DNA reads TGCGCCAGCAGCCAAGATTCTGACAAAGAAGCTTTCTTT. Amino acids: CASSQDSDKEAFF.

This clonotype was seen a handful of times. V usage is TRBV28 and J usage is TRBJ2-5; D remains unclear. Germline loops: CDR1 MDHEN, CDR2 SYDVKM. The CDR3 loop spans 12 amino acids. V shed 6 bases and J shed 7 bases, with 12 bases lying between them. The CDR3 protein is CASSPGSGTQYF. The CDR3 DNA sequence: TGTGCCAGCAGCCCAGGTTCGGGGACCCAGTACTTC.

The chain carries TRBV10-3 and TRBJ2-1; D perhaps matches TRBD1 (6 bases). Germline V lookup: CDR1 ENHRY, CDR2 SYGVKD. V was shortened by 0 bases and J by 4 bases, with 13 bases between the two germline ends. This CDR3 comprises 16 residues. The CDR3 loop is CAISESRGQGYNEQFF. The CDR3 coding sequence is TGTGCCATCAGTGAGTCACGGGGCCAGGGGTACAATGAGCAGTTCTTC.

This clonotype was seen repeatedly, ten times or more. As DNA, the CDR3 is TGCGCCAGCAGTCAATCGAGGCGCTACGAGCAGTACTTC. Residues: CASSQSRRYEQYF. The rearrangement links TRBV23-1 to TRBJ2-7; no firm D call. TRBV23-1 is classed as an ORF, of uncertain function. V lost 0 bases and J 3 bases, leaving 6 bases between the germline ends. The CDR3 loop spans 13 amino acids.

This clonotype occurred many times. V is TRBV15 and J is TRBJ2-3; 10 bases are a match to TRBD2. J was trimmed by 4 bases and V by 5 bases; bases with no gene match: 9. The CDR3 has 16 amino acids. Per germline, CDR1 LNHNV and CDR2 YYDKDF (reference sequence). The CDR3 bases are TGTGCCACCAGCGGACGGGCTAGCGGGAGTGCAGATACGCAGTATTTT. Translating it yields CATSGRASGSADTQYF. Drawing the rest from reference TRBV15 and TRBJ2-3, the complete variable domain is DAMVIQNPRYQVTQFGKPVTLSCSQTLNHNVMYWYQQKSSQAPKLLFHYYDKDFNNEADTPDNFQSRRPNTSFCFLDIRSPGLGDTAMYLCATSGRASGSADTQYFGPGTRLTVL.

The J gene is TRBJ1-3, the V gene TRBV29-1; D gene uncertain. Germline values: CDR1 SQVTM, CDR2 ANQGSEA. The ends were cut back, 7 bases at V and 1 base at J, with 11 bases in the middle. The CDR3 runs to 13 residues. The CDR3 DNA reads as TGCAGCGCACCGACACTTTCTGGAAACACCATATATTTT. The encoded protein is CSAPTLSGNTIYF.